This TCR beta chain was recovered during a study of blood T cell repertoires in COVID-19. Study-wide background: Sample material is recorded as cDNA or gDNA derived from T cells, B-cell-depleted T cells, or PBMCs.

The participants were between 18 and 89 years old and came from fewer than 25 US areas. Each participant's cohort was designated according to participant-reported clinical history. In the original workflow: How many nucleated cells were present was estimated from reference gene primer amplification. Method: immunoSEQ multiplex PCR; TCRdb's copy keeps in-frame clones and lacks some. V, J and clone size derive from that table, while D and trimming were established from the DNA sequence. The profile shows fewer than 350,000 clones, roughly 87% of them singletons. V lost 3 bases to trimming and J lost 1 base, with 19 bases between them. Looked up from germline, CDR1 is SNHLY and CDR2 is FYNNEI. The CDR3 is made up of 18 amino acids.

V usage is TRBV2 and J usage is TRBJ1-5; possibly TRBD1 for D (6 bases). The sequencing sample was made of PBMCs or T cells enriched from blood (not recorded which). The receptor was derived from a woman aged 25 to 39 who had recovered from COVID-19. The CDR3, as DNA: TGTGCCAGCAGTGAGTTCGGACAGATTCTTGGGAGCAATCAGCCCCAGCATTTT. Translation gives CASSEFGQILGSNQPQHF.